This TCR beta chain was retrieved from a study of blood T cell repertoires in COVID-19. Under the authors' procedure: Estimation of nucleated cell counts relied on the amplification of reference gene primers. Some clones are missing from TCRdb's copy, which holds only in-frame ones; the method was immunoSEQ multiplex PCR. V and J calls and clone size come straight from that table; D and trimming were deduced from the DNA. The sample holds 45,000 to 55,000 clones, 90% seen once. Germline V gene sequence: CDR1 MGHRA, CDR2 YSYEKL. This CDR3 has 14 amino acids. The germline V and J ends were trimmed by 2 bases and 0 bases, with 5 bases remaining between them.

Sequences were obtained from peripheral blood. This sequence was found in a woman aged 40 to 49 with active COVID-19. The genes are TRBV4-1 and TRBJ1-3; D is unclear. The chain's CDR3 is CASSQPGSGNTIYF. In nucleotides, the CDR3 is TGCGCCAGCAGCCAACCAGGCTCTGGAAACACCATATATTTT.